Presented here are 26 T cell receptor beta chains from one specimen sequenced in a study of breast tumors, draining lymph nodes, adjacent tissues. MiXCR, run by TCRdb on the multiplex PCR reads, gives a single entry per CDR3 protein. The sample shows roughly 21,000 distinct CDR3 sequences, about 50% of them seen only once. The sample was breast tumor tissue. These receptors originate from a female donor with breast cancer. Some clones in this sample may be carry-over from other donors' samples.

The count of this clonotype is one. Its ends do not fully match the called genes, so a read error is possible. The gene calls are TRBV19 and TRBJ2-1, with TRBD2 identical over 10 bases. Germline lookup yields CDR1 LNHDA and CDR2 SQIVND (reference sequence). This CDR3 is 16 amino acids long. CDR3 loop: CASSIERGGSYNKQFF. DNA of the CDR3: TGTGCCAGCAGTATTGAGCGGGGGGGCTCCTACAATAAGCAGTTCTTC. Full variable domain (missing parts from reference TRBV19 and TRBJ2-1): DGGITQSPKYLFRKEGQNVTLSCEQNLNHDAMYWYRQDPGQGLRLIYYSQIVNDFQKGDIAEGYSVSREKKESFPLTVTSAQKNPTAFYLCASSIERGGSYNKQFFGPGTRLTVL.

The gene calls are TRBV7-2 and TRBJ2-7, with D hard to call. Trimming shortened V by 2 bases and J by 5 bases, and 13 bases separated the two germline ends. Germline V gene data show CDR1 as SGHTA and CDR2 as FQGNSA. The CDR3 has 14 residues. CDR3 sequence: CASSLLMRRDEQYF. The CDR3 coding sequence is TGTGCCAGCAGCTTATTGATGAGGCGAGACGAGCAGTACTTC.

This clonotype was seen at least ten times. A much bigger clone sits one base away, suggesting this may be a read error. The rearrangement joins TRBV12-3 or TRBV12-4 to TRBJ2-7, with D possibly matching TRBD2 (6 bases). The V end lost 7 bases, the J end lost 3 bases, and 13 bases lay between the germline ends. The CDR3 length is 13 residues. CDR3 residues: CASICWGDYEQYF. DNA of the CDR3: TGTGCCAGCATCTGCTGGGGGGACTACGAGCAGTACTTC.

Judged by abundance, this clonotype is medium-sized. The genes are TRBV14 and TRBJ2-1; no firm D call. This CDR3 spans 12 amino acids. CDR1 is SGHDN, CDR2 FVKESK, per germline. V shed 3 bases and J shed 6 bases, with 6 bases lying between them. The CDR3 nucleotides are TGTGCCAGCAGCCACCGCGCCAATGAGCAGTTCTTC. It translates to CASSHRANEQFF.

This clonotype was found many times. The V gene is TRBV11-3, the J gene TRBJ2-7, with D possibly TRBD2 on 6 matching bases. The CDR3 is 16 amino acids. V dropped 5 bases and J dropped 0 bases, with 17 bases sitting between them. Germline V lookup: CDR1 SGHNT, CDR2 YENEEA. The CDR3 protein is CASSQPIAAPSYEQYF. The CDR3 nucleotides are TGTGCCAGCAGCCAACCCATAGCGGCACCCTCCTACGAGCAGTACTTC.

In its sample, this clonotype was seen many times. This may be a read error: a much more frequent sequence differs by one nucleotide. This chain joins TRBV6-4 and TRBJ2-1; 9 nucleotides line up with TRBD2. CDR1 is MRHNA, CDR2 SNTAGT, per germline. The CDR3 length is 15 residues. The V gene end was trimmed by 4 bases and the J gene end by 4 bases; junction bases not matched to a gene: 5. CDR3 amino acids: CASSASRGGYNEQFF. CDR3 nucleotides: TGTGCCAGCAGTGCCTCGCGGGGGGGGTACAATGAGCAGTTCTTC.

Details on this clonotype: Relative to the germline gene, one junction end is altered; a read error may explain this. This chain uses TRBV4-3 with TRBJ2-1, with 12 bases fitting TRBD2. The germline V gene has CDR1 LGHNA and CDR2 YSLEER. The CDR3 sequence is 20 residues long. The CDR3 nucleotides are TGCGCCAGCAGCCAAGGTCCGACTAGCGGGAGAGTGGAGTCCTACAATGAGCAGTCCTTC. This gives the protein CASSQGPTSGRVESYNEQSF.

This clonotype is categorized as medium-sized (0.01 to 0.1%). The chain employs TRBV4-3 and TRBJ2-6; no reliable D call. This CDR3 contains 15 residues. CDR1 is LGHNA and CDR2 is YSLEER in the germline V gene. Trimming cost V 0 bases and J 0 bases, with 3 bases left between them. The CDR3 nucleotides read TGCGCCAGCAGCCAAGATTTCTCTGGGGCCAACGTCCTGACTTTC. Protein: CASSQDFSGANVLTF.

The chain links TRBV7-8 to TRBJ2-5; perhaps TRBD2 as D (6 bases). The germline V gene has CDR1 SGHVS and CDR2 FQNEAQ. Trimming stripped 1 base from V and 8 bases from J, with 11 bases between. This CDR3 is built from 13 residues. In DNA form, the CDR3 reads TGTGCCAGCAGCTTAGGGGATGGGACTACCCAGTACTTC. Translated: CASSLGDGTTQYF. Full variable domain (missing parts from reference TRBV7-8 and TRBJ2-5): GAGVSQSPRYKVAKRGQDVALRCDPISGHVSLFWYQQALGQGPEFLTYFQNEAQLDKSGLPSDRFFAERPEGSVSTLKIQRTQQEDSAVYLCASSLGDGTTQYFGPGTRLLVL.

In its sample, this clonotype was seen many times. The V gene is TRBV3-1, the J gene TRBJ2-5; D ambiguous. The CDR3 is 11 amino acids. Trimming pared 4 bases from V and 4 bases from J, leaving 4 bases between. Germline CDR1 reads LGHDT; CDR2 reads YNNKEL (reference sequence). CDR3 sequence: CASSRTETQYF. DNA of the CDR3: TGTGCCAGCAGCCGTACAGAGACCCAGTACTTC.

This clonotype was found many times. The conserved phenylalanine or tryptophan is not found at the CDR3 terminus, so this likely reflects a read error. The chain employs TRBV25-1 and TRBJ2-2, with 9 bases identical to TRBD1. CDR3 length equals 15 residues. CDR1 MGHDK and CDR2 SYGVNS come from the germline V gene. V lost 2 bases and J lost 3; bases outside the gene matches: 1. The CDR3 DNA reads as TGTGCCAGCAGTGAAGGGGACAGGGACACCGGGGAGCTGTTTTAT. It is translated as CASSEGDRDTGELFY.

About this clonotype: Given a much more abundant clone one base away, this may be a read error. The chain combines TRBV18 with TRBJ2-1; 9 nucleotides line up with TRBD2. The germline V gene has CDR1 KGHSH and CDR2 LQKENI. This CDR3 is 17 amino acids long. The CDR3 reads CAGSPLPGTSLYNEQFF. CDR3 nucleotide sequence: TGTGCCGGCTCACCACTTCCGGGGACTAGCCTCTACAATGAGCAGTTCTTC. The variable domain in full, with the rest retrieved from reference TRBV18 and TRBJ2-1, is NAGVMQNPRHLVRRRGQEARLRCSPMKGHSHVYWYRQLPEEGLKFMVYLQKENIIDESGMPKERFSAEFPKEGPSILRIQQVVRGDSAAYFCAGSPLPGTSLYNEQFFGPGTRLTVL.

This clonotype showed up many times. One base away lies a much larger clone, so this may be a sequencing read error. V and J are TRBV11-2 and TRBJ2-2; D remains ambiguous. V was trimmed by 0 bases and J by 4 bases, leaving 9 bases between them. This CDR3 is built from 15 residues. CDR1 SGHAT and CDR2 FQNNGV come from the germline V gene. The CDR3 DNA sequence: TGTGCCAGCAGCTTAGATGGTGGTACCACCGGGGAGCTGTTTTTT. This gives the protein CASSLDGGTTGELFF.

The chain carries TRBV10-1 and TRBJ2-1; 13 bases line up with TRBD2. The CDR3 spans 15 residues. The V gene end was trimmed by 4 bases and the J gene end by 6 bases; junction bases not matched to a gene: 3. Germline CDR1 WNHNN, CDR2 SYGVQD (reference sequence). The CDR3 coding sequence is TGCGCCAGCAGTGGGACTAGCGGGAGTCCCAATGAGCAGTTCTTC. This sequence encodes CASSGTSGSPNEQFF.

CDR3 in DNA: TGCAGCGTTTACCACCTCTATGGCTACACCTTC. It translates to CSVYHLYGYTF. V usage is TRBV29-1 and J usage is TRBJ1-2, with no clear D. CDR1 and CDR2 from the germline V gene are SQVTM and ANQGSEA. This CDR3 comprises 11 residues. V gave up 5 bases and J gave up 4 bases, with 8 bases separating them. Full variable domain (rest looked up from reference TRBV29-1 and TRBJ1-2): SAVISQKPSRDICQRGTSLTIQCQVDSQVTMMFWYRQQPGQSLTLIATANQGSEATYESGFVIDKFPISRPNLTFSTLTVSNMSPEDSSIYLCSVYHLYGYTFGSGTRLTVV.

This chain uses TRBV9 with TRBJ2-3; TRBD2 agrees at 8 bases. The CDR3 is made up of 16 amino acids. V gave up 4 bases and J gave up 10 bases; unmatched junction bases: 17. Germline CDR1 is SGDLS and CDR2 is YYNGEE. The CDR3 DNA is TGTGCCAGCAGCACCGGGAGGGGGACAAGCTCACCCCCGCAGTATTTT. Its protein is CASSTGRGTSSPPQYF.

This sequence joins TRBV7-2 and TRBJ2-2; tentative D call: TRBD2 (5 bases). The V and J ends lost 1 base and 6 bases respectively, with 15 bases between them. This CDR3 spans 16 amino acids. CDR1 SGHTA and CDR2 FQGNSA come from the germline V gene. The CDR3, as DNA: TGTGCCAGCAGCTTAGTATCTAGCTCTTACGCCGGGGAGCTGTTTTTT. Its translation: CASSLVSSSYAGELFF.

In the case of this clonotype: One end of the junction is discordant with germline, which a read error may explain. V and J are TRBV4-1 and TRBJ2-1, with D possibly matching TRBD2 (6 bases). The CDR3 spans 15 residues. The germline CDR1 and CDR2 sequences are MGHRA and YSYEKL. CDR3 amino acids: CTSSQDKGTGDEQFF. CDR3 coding DNA: TGCACCAGCAGCCAAGATAAGGGGACTGGGGATGAGCAGTTCTTC.

The chain joins TRBV20-1 to TRBJ1-6, with D possibly being TRBD1 (6 bases). V was shortened by 3 bases and J by 6 bases, with 15 bases between the two germline ends. Per germline, CDR1 DFQATT and CDR2 SNEGSKA (reference sequence). This CDR3 has 15 residues. The CDR3 coding sequence is TGCAGTGCTAGCGACAGGCGGGTTCTTAATTCACCCCTCCACTTT. Protein: CSASDRRVLNSPLHF.

This clonotype was seen ten or more times. The rearrangement links TRBV9 to TRBJ2-1; the D gene is possibly TRBD2 (6 bases). CDR1 and CDR2 (germline): SGDLS, YYNGEE. Trimming pared 2 bases from V and 9 bases from J, leaving 18 bases between. The CDR3 has 15 residues. The CDR3 nucleotides are TGTGCCAGCAGCGTTACTAGCTCAGGCACGGGTGAGCAGTTCTTC. The encoded protein is CASSVTSSGTGEQFF. Complete variable domain (other parts from reference TRBV9 and TRBJ2-1): DSGVTQTPKHLITATGQRVTLRCSPRSGDLSVYWYQQSLDQGLQFLIQYYNGEERAKGNILERFSAQQFPDLHSELNLSSLELGDSALYFCASSVTSSGTGEQFFGPGTRLTVL.

This chain's CDR3 is CASSPGTGSEQYF. CDR3 nucleotide sequence: TGTGCCAGCTCCCCCGGGACAGGGTCGGAGCAGTACTTC. The V gene is TRBV18, the J gene TRBJ2-7, with 9 nucleotides matching TRBD1. The CDR3 spans 13 residues. Germline lookup yields CDR1 KGHSH and CDR2 LQKENI. V was pared by 6 bases and J by 7 bases, with 7 bases of the junction left unmatched.

A single count supports this clonotype. The V call is TRBV20-1, the J call TRBJ2-2; D is unresolved. V lost 0 bases, J lost 8 bases, and 1 base lay in between. This CDR3 is 10 amino acids long. In germline, CDR1 is DFQATT, CDR2 SNEGSKA (reference sequence). The CDR3 is CSARDGELFF. The CDR3 DNA reads as TGCAGTGCTAGAGATGGGGAGCTGTTTTTT.

At least ten counts were recorded for this clonotype. The chain links TRBV6-4 to TRBJ2-1, with 11 nucleotides matching TRBD2. The CDR3 covers 15 residues. CDR1 is MRHNA and CDR2 is SNTAGT in the germline V gene. Unmatched junction bases numbered 3, after V lost 0 bases and J lost 8 bases. The CDR3 reads CASSDSDSGGDEQFF. The CDR3 DNA reads as TGTGCCAGCAGTGACTCAGATAGCGGGGGGGATGAGCAGTTCTTC.

This clonotype was counted a few times. Germline and junction disagree at one end, which may indicate a read error. The chain carries TRBV4-1 and TRBJ1-3, with D possibly being TRBD1 (5 bases). The length of the CDR3 is 16 residues. CDR1 and CDR2 from the germline V gene are MGHRA and YSYEKL. CDR3 bases: TGTGCCAGCAGCCAAGGAGGGTCCAGGGCTGGAGACACCATATATTTT. This translates into CASSQGGSRAGDTIYF.

This clonotype has ten or more counts. The chain links TRBV14 to TRBJ1-2; 10 bases align to TRBD1. V lost 1 base and J lost 0; bases outside the gene matches: 11. The CDR3 covers 19 residues. CDR1 is SGHDN, CDR2 FVKESK, per germline. The CDR3 here is CASSQVRAKGQGANYGYTF. The DNA of the CDR3 is TGTGCCAGCAGCCAAGTGCGAGCCAAAGGACAGGGGGCTAACTATGGCTACACCTTC.

The CDR3 is CASESGQGSYNEQFF. The CDR3 DNA follows: TGTGCCAGCGAATCGGGACAGGGCTCCTACAATGAGCAGTTCTTC. The chain combines TRBV7-8 with TRBJ2-1; 9 bases are shared with TRBD1. The V gene's germline CDR1 is SGHVS and CDR2 FQNEAQ. The CDR3 is made up of 15 amino acids. Unmatched junction bases numbered 5, after V lost 8 bases and J lost 0 bases.